This is a list of T cell receptor beta chains from one sample in a study of blood T cell repertoires in COVID-19. Some clones are missing from TCRdb's copy, which holds only in-frame ones; the method was immunoSEQ multiplex PCR. The sample holds 100,000 or so clones, approximately 90% seen once. The sequenced sample consisted of peripheral blood. The receptors originated from a human donor with active COVID-19. The donor label of this sample is uncertain. CDR3s include the opening cysteine and the closing phenylalanine or tryptophan. The D gene is left open where the match is weak. The size of a clone is reported for some rows only, either as once, few or many, or as a class for expanded clones.

CDR3aa	CDR3nt	abundance	v_gene	d_gene	len	j_gene
CASSSLLAGATNEQFF	TGTGCCAGCAGTTCCTTACTAGCGGGGGCCACTAATGAGCAGTTCTTC	-	TRBV28	TRBD2	16	TRBJ2-1
CASSDSRDRVDTEAFF	TGTGCCAGCAGTGACTCCCGGGACAGGGTTGACACTGAAGCTTTCTTT	-	TRBV2	TRBD1	16	TRBJ1-1
CASSDRVNEQYF	TGTGCCAGCAGTGACAGGGTCAACGAGCAGTACTTC	-	TRBV6-1	-	12	TRBJ2-7
CASRQDREETQYF	TGTGCCAGCAGACAAGACAGGGAAGAGACCCAGTACTTC	-	TRBV5-4	TRBD1	13	TRBJ2-5
CASSYSGTGVANYGYTF	TGTGCCAGCAGTTACTCGGGGACAGGGGTAGCTAACTATGGCTACACCTTC	-	TRBV6-2/TRBV6-3	TRBD1	17	TRBJ1-2
CASSLTSVADTQYF	TGTGCCAGCAGCCTGACTAGCGTCGCAGATACGCAGTATTTT	-	TRBV7-3	TRBD2	14	TRBJ2-3
CASSFYSYEQYF	TGTGCCAGCAGTTTTTACAGCTACGAGCAGTACTTC	-	TRBV12-3/TRBV12-4	-	12	TRBJ2-7
CASGTRDNLNTEAFF	TGTGCTAGTGGTACCCGGGACAACCTGAACACTGAAGCTTTCTTT	-	TRBV12-5	-	15	TRBJ1-1
CASSLNRMNTEAFF	TGTGCCAGCAGTTTAAACAGGATGAACACTGAAGCTTTCTTT	-	TRBV27	-	14	TRBJ1-1
CASSQARQAGTGELFF	TGTGCCAGCAGCCAAGCCAGGCAGGCGGGCACCGGGGAGCTGTTTTTT	-	TRBV3-1/TRBV3-2	-	16	TRBJ2-2
CASSSTGGRVEAFF	TGTGCCAGCAGTTCGACAGGGGGCAGGGTTGAAGCTTTCTTT	-	TRBV6-5	TRBD1	14	TRBJ1-1
CASSQRQSMNTEAFF	TGTGCCAGCAGTCAAAGACAGTCCATGAACACTGAAGCTTTCTTT	once	TRBV7-9	-	15	TRBJ1-1
CASSSTSGAPNEQFF	TGTGCCAGCAGTTCCACTAGCGGGGCCCCTAATGAGCAGTTCTTC	once	TRBV6-5	TRBD2	15	TRBJ2-1
CASSLETGTYEKLFF	TGTGCCAGCAGCTTAGAGACAGGGACCTATGAAAAACTGTTTTTT	-	TRBV7-9	TRBD1	15	TRBJ1-4
CASSLWQGIVDEQFF	TGTGCCAGCAGCTTGTGGCAGGGGATAGTGGATGAGCAGTTCTTC	-	TRBV5-8	-	15	TRBJ2-1
CASSQLRGYNEQFF	TGTGCCAGCAGCCAGCTGAGAGGGTACAATGAGCAGTTCTTC	-	TRBV14	-	14	TRBJ2-1
CASSYLGPENEQFF	TGTGCCAGCAGTTATTTAGGCCCGGAGAATGAGCAGTTCTTC	-	TRBV6-5	-	14	TRBJ2-1
CASSEQSWGGEQYF	TGTGCCAGCAGTGAACAGTCGTGGGGGGGAGAGCAGTACTTC	-	TRBV2	TRBD2	14	TRBJ2-7
CASSPRDRGLFSTDTQYF	TGTGCCAGCAGCCCCCGGGACAGGGGGCTCTTTAGCACAGATACGCAGTATTTT	-	TRBV7-9	TRBD1	18	TRBJ2-3
CASSLPREWNTEAFF	TGTGCCAGCAGTTTACCCAGGGAATGGAACACTGAAGCTTTCTTT	-	TRBV28	-	15	TRBJ1-1
CASSPSPAGVRAHEQYF	TGTGCCAGCAGCCCCTCCCCAGCGGGGGTTCGGGCCCACGAGCAGTACTTC	-	TRBV3-1/TRBV3-2	TRBD2	17	TRBJ2-7
CSVAQGAFEAFF	TGCAGCGTGGCACAGGGGGCGTTCGAGGCTTTCTTT	-	TRBV29-1	TRBD1	12	TRBJ1-1
CASSPPGYTGELFF	TGCGCCAGCAGCCCGCCAGGTTACACCGGGGAGCTGTTTTTT	-	TRBV4-1	-	14	TRBJ2-2
CASSSGKTQYF	TGTGCCAGCAGCTCGGGGAAGACCCAGTACTTC	-	TRBV7-3	-	11	TRBJ2-5
CASSTGSYNEQFF	TGTGCCAGCAGCACGGGGAGCTACAATGAGCAGTTCTTC	-	TRBV3-1/TRBV3-2	-	13	TRBJ2-1
CASSLGLPEKLFF	TGTGCCAGCAGCTTGGGACTACCTGAAAAACTGTTTTTT	-	TRBV5-5	-	13	TRBJ1-4
CASSPLSDYTSYNEQFF	TGTGCCAGCTCACCACTATCGGACTACACCTCCTACAATGAGCAGTTCTTC	once	TRBV18	-	17	TRBJ2-1
CASSMGRGTEAFF	TGTGCCAGTAGTATGGGGCGGGGTACTGAAGCTTTCTTT	-	TRBV19	-	13	TRBJ1-1
CASSSGARVEKLFF	TGTGCCAGCAGCTCAGGGGCTCGGGTTGAAAAACTGTTTTTT	once	TRBV13	-	14	TRBJ1-4
CASSEQRDTQYF	TGTGCCAGCAGCGAACAGAGAGATACGCAGTATTTT	-	TRBV27	-	12	TRBJ2-3
CSAQLKGFEKLFF	TGCAGCGCCCAGCTTAAGGGGTTCGAAAAACTGTTTTTT	-	TRBV29-1	-	13	TRBJ1-4
CATSDSGYGYTF	TGTGCCACCAGTGATTCAGGTTATGGCTACACCTTC	-	TRBV24-1	-	12	TRBJ1-2
CASSSTGTSKTQYF	TGCGCCAGCAGCTCCACCGGGACATCGAAGACCCAGTACTTC	-	TRBV5-1	-	14	TRBJ2-5
CASSPGHPATNEKLFF	TGCGCCAGCAGCCCTGGACACCCAGCAACTAATGAAAAACTGTTTTTT	-	TRBV5-1	-	16	TRBJ1-4
CASSEGRGSGQPQHF	TGTGCCAGCAGTGAAGGCAGGGGGTCAGGTCAGCCCCAGCATTTT	-	TRBV2	TRBD1	15	TRBJ1-5
CASGRGRAYEQYF	TGTGCCAGCGGGCGGGGAAGGGCCTACGAGCAGTACTTC	-	TRBV12-3/TRBV12-4	-	13	TRBJ2-7
CASSAGTAITNTEAFF	TGTGCCAGCAGCGCCGGGACAGCCATAACGAACACTGAAGCTTTCTTT	-	TRBV5-5	TRBD1	16	TRBJ1-1
CASSRQETQYF	TGTGCCAGCAGCCGTCAAGAGACCCAGTACTTC	-	TRBV6-6	-	11	TRBJ2-5
CSASGGSNTEAFF	TGCAGTGCTAGTGGAGGGTCGAACACTGAAGCTTTCTTT	-	TRBV20-1	-	13	TRBJ1-1
CASSLRRGGRDEQYF	TGTGCCAGCAGCCTCAGAAGGGGGGGCCGGGACGAGCAGTACTTC	-	TRBV5-5	-	15	TRBJ2-7
CASWLAGVNEQFF	TGTGCCTCTTGGCTAGCGGGGGTGAATGAGCAGTTCTTC	-	TRBV2	TRBD2	13	TRBJ2-1
CASNIGTGVRTEAFF	TGTGCCAGTAATATTGGGACAGGGGTTCGCACTGAAGCTTTCTTT	once	TRBV19	TRBD1	15	TRBJ1-1
CASSPGTSGSDTQYF	TGTGCCAGCTCACCCGGGACTAGCGGGTCGGATACGCAGTATTTT	once	TRBV18	TRBD2	15	TRBJ2-3
CASSRDESAEAFF	TGTGCCAGCAGCCGAGATGAAAGCGCTGAAGCTTTCTTT	-	TRBV6-2/TRBV6-3	-	13	TRBJ1-1
CASSLTGDSYYNEQFF	TGTGCCAGCAGCTTAACCGGGGACAGCTACTACAATGAGCAGTTCTTC	-	TRBV7-3	TRBD1	16	TRBJ2-1
CASRLRLGANEQFF	TGTGCCAGTAGATTGCGACTAGGGGCCAATGAGCAGTTCTTC	-	TRBV19	-	14	TRBJ2-1
CASSIDPGHPNEKLFF	TGTGCCAGTAGTATAGATCCGGGACACCCGAATGAAAAACTGTTTTTT	-	TRBV19	-	16	TRBJ1-4
CASSQEGVRSYTF	TGTGCCAGCAGCCAAGAAGGGGTCAGGAGCTACACCTTC	-	TRBV3-1/TRBV3-2	-	13	TRBJ1-2
CASQTSTDTQYF	TGTGCCAGCCAGACTAGCACAGATACGCAGTATTTT	-	TRBV6-6	-	12	TRBJ2-3